The 30 T cell receptor beta chains listed next were all sequenced from one sample in a study of siplizumab effects on memory and regulatory T cells. Sequenced by immunoSEQ multiplex PCR; TCRdb stores in-frame clones only, minus some. The repertoire consists of under 140,000 clones, with about nine tenths occurring once and the leading ten covering roughly 1.4%. Material for sequencing was CD4+ T cells sorted from blood. Receptor source: a human donor in good health.

This clone was detected only once. The rearrangement links TRBV6-1 to TRBJ2-5, with D unclear. The V and J ends lost 6 bases and 7 bases respectively, with 6 bases between them. In germline, CDR1 is MNHNS, CDR2 SASEGT. The CDR3 is made up of 10 amino acids. For the CDR3, the DNA is TGTGCCAGCAGGCTAGGGACCCAGTACTTC. It is translated as CASRLGTQYF.

The chain links TRBV19 to TRBJ1-5, with 7 bases identical to TRBD1. Germline assignment: CDR1 LNHDA and CDR2 SQIVND (reference sequence). This CDR3 region has 17 residues. Trimming at V came to 0 bases and at J to 1 base, leaving 6 bases not matched to a gene. As DNA, the CDR3 is TGTGCCAGTAGTATAGAAAAATACAGGGGAAGCAATCAGCCCCAGCATTTT. Its translation: CASSIEKYRGSNQPQHF.

The DNA for the CDR3 is TGTGCCAGCAGCGTTGCAGGGGGAGCGTACCAAGAGACCCAGTACTTC. The encoded protein is CASSVAGGAYQETQYF. The chain links TRBV25-1 to TRBJ2-5, with 7 bases identical to TRBD1. CDR3 length equals 16 residues. Germline V gene lookup returns CDR1 MGHDK and CDR2 SYGVNS. V lost 6 bases, J lost 0 bases, and 10 bases stayed unmatched.

The chain joins TRBV7-9 to TRBJ2-5; D call uncertain. CDR3 length: 15 residues. Germline CDR1 and CDR2: SEHNR and FQNEAQ (reference sequence). V was clipped by 5 bases and J by 4 bases, with 17 bases between them. In DNA form, the CDR3 reads TGTGCCAGCAGCCTCCTGGGCCAATTAGGAGAGACCCAGTACTTC. Its protein is CASSLLGQLGETQYF.

The V and J genes are TRBV11-2 and TRBJ2-5; 10 bases map to TRBD1. The V gene end was trimmed by 5 bases and the J gene end by 5 bases; junction bases not matched to a gene: 11. The CDR3 is 16 amino acids. Germline loops: CDR1 SGHAT, CDR2 FQNNGV. As DNA, the CDR3 is TGTGCCAGCAGCCCTAATCGACAGGGGGCCGGGGAGACCCAGTACTTC. Its translation: CASSPNRQGAGETQYF.

The genes are TRBV7-2 and TRBJ2-1; TRBD2 might be the D (6 bases). Trimming shortened V by 5 bases and J by 4 bases, and 15 bases separated the two germline ends. CDR1 is SGHTA and CDR2 is FQGNSA in the germline V gene. The length of the CDR3 is 15 residues. The DNA for the CDR3 is TGTGCCAGCAGCCGGGACTTTCCCCCTTACAATGAGCAGTTCTTC. This encodes CASSRDFPPYNEQFF.

With respect to this clone: The junction and the germline gene differ at one end; a read error may be behind it. The chain has TRBV7-9 and TRBJ1-1; a weak D match, TRBD1 (6 bases). This CDR3 spans 14 amino acids. CDR1 and CDR2 (germline): SEHNR, FQNEAQ (reference sequence). Written as DNA, the CDR3 is TGTGCCAGCAGCCTATTCCAGGGGAACCCTGAAGCTTTCTTT. Protein product: CASSLFQGNPEAFF. Full variable domain (remainder filled in from reference TRBV7-9 and TRBJ1-1): DTGVSQNPRHKITKRGQNVTFRCDPISEHNRLYWYRQTLGQGPEFLTYFQNEAQLEKSRLLSDRFSAERPKGSFSTLEIQRTEQGDSAMYLCASSLFQGNPEAFFGQGTRLTVV.

The rearrangement links TRBV9 to TRBJ2-2; no reliable D call. Trimming removed 4 bases at V and 7 bases at J, with 8 bases between. This CDR3 region has 12 residues. Germline V gene data show CDR1 as SGDLS and CDR2 as YYNGEE. The CDR3 sequence is CASSFWSGELFF. As DNA, the CDR3 is TGTGCCAGCAGCTTCTGGAGCGGGGAGCTGTTTTTT.

The rearrangement links TRBV7-9 to TRBJ1-1; D is ambiguous. Looked up from germline, CDR1 is SEHNR and CDR2 is FQNEAQ (reference sequence). Between the trimmed V and J ends, which lost 1 base and 4 bases, there was a span of 4 bases. The CDR3 has 12 residues. The CDR3 loop is CASSLGFTEAFF. CDR3 bases: TGTGCCAGCAGCTTAGGGTTCACTGAAGCTTTCTTT. The full variable domain, in which reference TRBV7-9 and TRBJ1-1 provide the parts outside the CDR3, is DTGVSQNPRHKITKRGQNVTFRCDPISEHNRLYWYRQTLGQGPEFLTYFQNEAQLEKSRLLSDRFSAERPKGSFSTLEIQRTEQGDSAMYLCASSLGFTEAFFGQGTRLTVV.

CDR3 residues: CASSPDRVRTGELFF. As DNA, the CDR3 is TGTGCCAGCAGTCCGGACAGGGTACGGACCGGGGAGCTGTTTTTT. The chain links TRBV5-8 to TRBJ2-2, with 8 bases fitting TRBD1. There are 15 residues in the CDR3. After removal of 5 bases from V and 5 bases from J, the junction contained 8 bases not matched to a gene. Germline V gene sequence: CDR1 SGHTS, CDR2 YDEGEE.

The chain employs TRBV7-2 and TRBJ1-6, with D uncertain. This CDR3 region has 13 residues. V shed 4 bases and J shed 8 bases, with 9 bases lying between them. From germline, CDR1 is SGHTA and CDR2 FQGNSA. CDR3 DNA sequence: TGTGCCAGCAGCTCGGATTCGGATTCACCCCTCCACTTT. Amino acids: CASSSDSDSPLHF.

J is TRBJ1-1 and V is TRBV19, with 10 bases matching TRBD1. The CDR3 extends over 13 amino acids. Germline trimming cut 5 bases from V and 4 bases from J; bases unmatched to any gene: 1. CDR1 is LNHDA and CDR2 is SQIVND in the germline V gene (reference sequence). The CDR3 spells CASSGDRGTEAFF. For the CDR3, the DNA is TGTGCCAGTAGTGGGGACAGGGGCACTGAAGCTTTCTTT.

V is TRBV12-5 and J is TRBJ1-2; 7 positions match TRBD1. The CDR3 totals 17 residues. V shed 0 bases, J shed 3 bases, and the junction held 10 bases outside the gene matches. Germline V gene lookup returns CDR1 LGHNT and CDR2 FRNRAP. Written as DNA, the CDR3 is TGTGCTAGTGGTTTGGTCCCCGGGACAGAGGCTGACTATGGCTACACCTTC. Translation: CASGLVPGTEADYGYTF.

V gene TRBV18 combines with J gene TRBJ1-4; 9 nucleotides agree with TRBD1. The CDR3 runs to 14 residues. Per the germline V gene, CDR1 is KGHSH and CDR2 is LQKENI. V lost 2 bases and J lost 5; bases outside the gene matches: 0. The CDR3 sequence is CASSPGTGNEKLFF. In DNA form, the CDR3 reads TGTGCCAGCTCACCAGGGACAGGGAATGAAAAACTGTTTTTT.

This chain links TRBV19 with TRBJ2-1; perhaps TRBD2 as D (5 bases). Germline-derived CDR1 and CDR2 are LNHDA and SQIVND (reference sequence). V was pared by 3 bases and J by 3 bases, with 15 bases between. The CDR3 totals 16 residues. Here the CDR3 reads CASSILVASYYNEQFF. For the CDR3, the DNA is TGTGCCAGTAGTATTTTAGTGGCTAGCTACTACAATGAGCAGTTCTTC.

The table lists this clone with a count of one. This rearrangement joins TRBV19 to TRBJ2-7; TRBD2 is a possible D gene (6 bases). This CDR3 region has 14 residues. Trimming removed 5 bases at V and 3 bases at J, with 14 bases between. The germline V gene encodes CDR1 LNHDA and CDR2 SQIVND (reference sequence). CDR3 in amino acids: CASSATAGGYEQYF. The CDR3 coding sequence is TGTGCCAGTAGTGCAACAGCGGGCGGCTACGAGCAGTACTTC.

The V call is TRBV5-5, the J call TRBJ2-2, with 9 bases identical to TRBD1. The CDR3 spans 15 residues. The V segment lost 5 bases and the J segment 5 bases; nucleotides outside the gene matches: 7. Germline assignment: CDR1 SGHKS and CDR2 YYEKEE (reference sequence). Here the CDR3 DNA reads TGTGCCAGCAGGACGGGACAGGGCATAACCGGGGAGCTGTTTTTT. As protein: CASRTGQGITGELFF.

This clone appeared a single time. V usage is TRBV2 and J usage is TRBJ2-5; TRBD2 agrees at 8 bases. Germline V CDR1 and CDR2: SNHLY, FYNNEI. V shed 3 bases and J 4 bases; nucleotides not matched to a gene: 4. The CDR3 is 14 residues long. The CDR3 here is CASSDGRARETQYF. The CDR3 region has the DNA TGTGCCAGCAGTGACGGGAGGGCCCGAGAGACCCAGTACTTC.

The chain has TRBV10-2 and TRBJ2-1; unclear D gene. Trimming took off 5 bases at V and 0 bases at J, with 11 bases between the two ends. CDR1 and CDR2 from the germline V gene are WSHSY and SAAADI. The CDR3 extends over 15 amino acids. The CDR3 DNA follows: TGCGCCAGCAGTCGACTTGAGAGCTCCTACAATGAGCAGTTCTTC. This translates into CASSRLESSYNEQFF.

The CDR3 DNA sequence: TGTGCCAGCAGCTTAGCGCTCACCATTGCCCAGTACTTC. It specifies CASSLALTIAQYF. The chain recombines TRBV7-9 with TRBJ2-5; D gene unclear. From germline, CDR1 is SEHNR and CDR2 FQNEAQ (reference sequence). V dropped 0 bases and J dropped 9 bases, with 11 bases sitting between them. CDR3 length equals 13 residues.

The genes are TRBV21-1 and TRBJ1-4; TRBD1, the table's D call, was not compared with the DNA. TRBV21-1 counts as a pseudogene. The CDR3 is 14 amino acids. CDR3 sequence (DNA): TGTGCCAGGGACAGGTACTCAACTAATGAAAAACTGTTTTTT. It is translated as CARDRYSTNEKLFF.

This chain connects TRBV6-6 to TRBJ1-5; D is unclear. Germline assignment: CDR1 MNHNY and CDR2 SVGAGI (reference sequence). Trimming stripped 6 bases from V and 6 bases from J, with 18 bases between. The CDR3 runs to 15 residues. The DNA of the CDR3 is TGTGCCAGCAGAGGCGGTGGGCAGGTGAGTCAGCCCCAGCATTTT. Translated: CASRGGGQVSQPQHF.

This chain joins TRBV29-1 and TRBJ1-2; TRBD1 might be the D (5 bases). The CDR3 sequence is 14 residues long. The V gene lost 3 bases and the J gene lost 4 bases, with 15 bases spanning the gap. CDR1 is SQVTM, CDR2 ANQGSEA, per germline. Here the CDR3 DNA reads TGCAGCGTTGATCGGGAGGGGTTAACCTATGGCTACACCTTC. Translation: CSVDREGLTYGYTF. The variable domain in full, with the rest retrieved from reference TRBV29-1 and TRBJ1-2, is SAVISQKPSRDICQRGTSLTIQCQVDSQVTMMFWYRQQPGQSLTLIATANQGSEATYESGFVIDKFPISRPNLTFSTLTVSNMSPEDSSIYLCSVDREGLTYGYTFGSGTRLTVV.

The chain is built from TRBV15 and TRBJ2-2; tentatively, D is TRBD2 (6 bases). The V end was cut by 8 bases, the J end by 6 bases, with 13 bases between. The germline V gene encodes CDR1 LNHNV and CDR2 YYDKDF (reference sequence). The CDR3 consists of 13 residues. The CDR3 DNA reads as TGTGCCACCCAACGACCGGGGGCCGGGGAGCTGTTTTTT. It is translated as CATQRPGAGELFF.

The V call is TRBV5-6, the J call TRBJ2-4; unclear D gene. The CDR3 loop spans 16 amino acids. V was trimmed by 1 base and J by 0 bases, leaving 11 bases between them. CDR1 and CDR2 from the germline V gene are SGHDT and YYEEEE. CDR3 sequence: CASSLRVTLAKNIQYF. The CDR3 coding sequence is TGTGCCAGCAGCTTGCGTGTTACCCTAGCCAAAAACATTCAGTACTTC.

The V and J genes are TRBV5-6 and TRBJ2-5; unclear D gene. The CDR3 spans 14 residues. From germline, CDR1 is SGHDT and CDR2 YYEEEE. Trimming pared 0 bases from V and 5 bases from J, leaving 11 bases between. The CDR3 DNA sequence: TGTGCCAGCAGCTTGGAACGGCCCGTGGAGACCCAGTACTTC. Protein product: CASSLERPVETQYF.

This clone was counted a single time. The rearrangement links TRBV7-9 to TRBJ2-2; D is tentatively TRBD1 or TRBD2 (5 bases each). Germline V CDR1 and CDR2: SEHNR, FQNEAQ (reference sequence). The V and J ends lost 1 base and 3 bases respectively, with 21 bases between them. The CDR3 consists of 19 residues. CDR3 bases: TGTGCCAGCAGCTTAGGTCGACAAAGGCAGGGAGTACACACCGGGGAGCTGTTTTTT. Its protein product is CASSLGRQRQGVHTGELFF.

The chain employs TRBV9 and TRBJ2-7; weak D call: TRBD2 (6 bases). Germline values: CDR1 SGDLS, CDR2 YYNGEE. The CDR3 is 14 residues long. V lost 3 bases to trimming and J lost 3 bases, with 13 bases between them. CDR3 sequence reads: CASSAGDWDYEQYF. CDR3 DNA sequence: TGTGCCAGCAGCGCCGGGGACTGGGACTACGAGCAGTACTTC.

V usage is TRBV28 and J usage is TRBJ1-1; D is unresolved. The CDR3 loop spans 12 amino acids. CDR1 and CDR2 from the germline V gene are MDHEN and SYDVKM. V shed 7 bases and J shed 0 bases, with 6 bases lying between them. The CDR3 nucleotides read TGTGCCAGCACAAGGGTGAACACTGAAGCTTTCTTT. Protein: CASTRVNTEAFF.

The rearrangement links TRBV7-9 to TRBJ1-1, with a possible D match to TRBD1 (5 bases). Germline-derived CDR1 and CDR2 are SEHNR and FQNEAQ (reference sequence). This CDR3 is 13 amino acids long. V lost 5 bases and J 1 base, leaving 8 bases between the germline ends. The CDR3 spells CASSTTANTEAFF. Written as DNA, the CDR3 is TGTGCCAGCAGCACGACAGCGAACACTGAAGCTTTCTTT.